Sequencing of this TCR beta chain was carried out in a study of PD-L1 blockade in urothelial cancer. The time point here: pretreatment peripheral blood. This CDR3 has 14 amino acids. Unmatched junction bases numbered 4, after V lost 4 bases and J lost 2 bases. Per germline, CDR1 SNHLY and CDR2 FYNNEI. This table comes from immunoSEQ multiplex PCR, and its TCRdb copy is limited to in-frame clones, with some not included. The table has over 65,000 clones, 90% seen once. The clonotype originates from a man between 65 and 85 years old with urothelial cancer. The J gene is TRBJ2-5, the V gene TRBV2, with TRBD1 identical over 7 bases. Sequences were derived from PBMCs, sampled around atezolizumab (anti-PD-L1) treatment. In nucleotides, the CDR3 is TGTGCCAGCAGTGGACAGGGTTTTCAAGAGACCCAGTACTTC. The encoded protein is CASSGQGFQETQYF.